This T cell receptor beta chain was observed in a study of cytomegalovirus exposure and HLA in healthy donors (dated by TCRdb to 2017 to 2019). Turning to the overall study: In an earlier analysis of some 550 of the donors, 276 Gb of sequence data and 90 million to 130 million unique TCR beta sequences from about 190 million T cells were reported. An earlier analysis of some 500 of the donors used high-throughput TCR beta sequencing to judge whether each TCR beta V gene segment behaved as functional or pseudogenic. Among some 400 genotyped donors of the cohort, an average of approximately 230,000 unique TCR beta nucleotide sequences were sequenced per donor, roughly 18% of them non-productive. Rather than drawing on any new phenotypic data, the later analysis identified candidate immune exposures from TCR beta sequences and the way those sequences occurred across donors. A later analysis re-analyzed previously published TCR beta repertoires from approximately 670 donors and added high-resolution HLA genotyping to study TCR occurrence patterns. Of the 300 to 500 genotyped donors, 65% to 90% were placed in the genetic ancestry cluster associated with self-reported Caucasian donors. Typing coverage differed by locus: A, B, C, DRB1 and DQB1 were typed in roughly 620-630 donors, DQA1 in 522, DPA1 in some 600, and DPB1 in around 440. The aim of the study was to test whether cataloging public T cell receptors could identify signatures of past pathogen exposure. Because of strong linkage in the cohort, four or five DR-DQ haplotypes were treated as single units for association and clustering. Every discovery cohort repertoire had been produced on one sequencing platform. In addition to the first cohort of roughly 700 subjects, a separate validation cohort of 120 different subjects was used. HLA typing included class I and class II loci at four-digit resolution. The study profiled the T cell repertoires of hundreds of subjects by immunosequencing and related them to cytomegalovirus serostatus. Alongside the repertoire data, information on donor age, sex, ethnicity and CMV serostatus was compiled. An early release covering approximately 600 HLA-typed donors comprised approximately 300 gigabases of sequencing data and 65 million to 100 million unique TCR sequences. High-throughput TCR immunosequencing, statistical association of individual TCRs with disease status, and machine learning were combined to predict cytomegalovirus infection status. In a later genetic analysis, genome-wide SNP genotypes for about three fifths of the roughly 670 donors were used, and that subset was treated as a discovery cohort.

The library was produced with the immunoSEQ multiplex PCR assay. For the multiplex PCR, a mixture combining 60 forward primers for TCR Vbeta segments and 13 reverse primers for TCR Jbeta segments was used. The CDR3 region of rearranged TCR beta genes was amplified from genomic DNA with a multiplex PCR assay. Amplified TCR beta libraries were sequenced as 87-base-pair reads on the Illumina HiSeq System. In the source study's methods: A later analysis counted about 80 million unique TCR beta chains across the 550 to 800 repertoires, and around 9.9 million of these chains were shared by at least two donors. To remove PCR and sequencing errors, raw reads were error-corrected and collapsed into unique sequences using a nearest-neighbor algorithm that merged closely related sequences. CDR3 sequences were aligned to IMGT reference sequences to assign V, D and J gene segments. For a sequence to be retained, a match of at least six nucleotides to both a V gene segment and a J gene segment was required. A rearrangement was called productive if the CDR3 had no stop codons and remained in frame with V and J, and every other rearrangement was called non-productive. CDR3 was defined according to IMGT convention as the region running from the second conserved V-encoded cysteine to the conserved J-encoded phenylalanine. In an earlier analysis of 500 to 650 of the donors, sequences lacking an unambiguous match to a single V gene segment were excluded. In an earlier analysis of around 590 of the donors, a V segment was called functional when productive rearrangements were above 56.7%, and segregating when the standard deviation between donors exceeded 5%. A statistical classification framework was built to diagnose cytomegalovirus status from the catalog of TCR beta chain sequences. In a later analysis, TCR nucleotide sequences were compared against IMGT/GENE-DB human TR gene sequences so that V and J genes could be assigned. In a later analysis, CDR3 sequences and most-parsimonious VDJ recombination scenarios were assigned using the TCRdist pipeline. In a later analysis, each TCR beta chain was defined by its CDR3 amino acid sequence together with its V-gene family, and reads lacking a unique V-gene family were excluded. To address suspected cross-contamination and a sequencing artifact, a later analysis removed 450 to 700 highly shared, low-generation-probability nucleotide sequences. In a later analysis, a clonal expansion index for each public chain was calculated from normalized within-repertoire ranks of inferred template counts. Generation probabilities in a later analysis came from a VDJ recombination model fitted to out-of-frame rearrangements, and those results were checked against IGoR. A later analysis scored TCR-TCR, TCR-HLA and TCR-CMV co-occurrence with hypergeometric tests, applying a repertoire-size bias correction to TCR pairs. In a later analysis, false discovery rates were estimated by permuting HLA or CMV assignments 20 times. In a later analysis, co-occurring TCRs were grouped using DBSCAN, with TCRdist sequence similarity added in when clustering inside HLA-allele-positive subsets. Repertoires with fewer than 30,000 or more than 120,000 public chains, plus five repertoires with anomalous nucleotide sharing, were excluded from co-occurrence clustering. Drawn from immuneACCESS, this table holds only the in-frame rearrangements with V and J called that TCRdb kept. Clones are partly lost; checked studies trace under half to an unresolved V gene and leave the rest unexplained. Clone size and V and J calls were adopted from that table, with D and trimming inferred from the DNA. This sample has approximately 150,000 clones in its table, and 75% to 80% of those were observed once. The top ten clones comprise 1.6% of the sample.

The cohort comprised 710 or so healthy bone marrow donors. At the time of sampling, all cohort members were nominally healthy, though unrecorded immune exposures were likely present. The donor tested CMV seronegative, placing the donor among the 350 or so seronegative members of the cohort. A peripheral blood sample was provided by each donor, and peripheral blood mononuclear cells were used for TCR beta sequencing. The Qiagen DNeasy Blood Extraction Kit was used to extract genomic DNA from the blood cell samples. Points on this clone: Its antigen target is currently unknown. No clone much larger than this one lies a single base away; base qualities are absent. The sample contains more than one DNA sequence encoding this CDR3.

General conclusions and limits of the study: This cohort had only TCR beta chains sequenced, and the lack of alpha or paired-chain data limited which features could be detected. A later genetic analysis associated a missense DCLRE1C variant with V-gene and J-gene trimming of TCR beta chains, and an independent cohort replicated the association. The only immune exposure information available for the cohort was CMV serostatus. When HLA alleles, especially DR and DQ, strongly co-occurred, attributing TCR associations to individual alleles was difficult. Cytomegalovirus status was reported to be diagnosed by the classifier with high specificity and sensitivity in both the original and validation cohorts. Because HLA typing was unavailable for some donors at each locus, only the typed subset was used in association tests. In vitro tests confirmed that three of the cytomegalovirus-associated TCR beta chains recognize cytomegalovirus antigens. An earlier analysis of approximately 600 of the donors showed that most TCR beta V segments appeared in productive rearrangements either about 87% or about 30% of the time, which broadly matched IMGT annotations. Some IMGT-functional V segments, including TRBV6-2 and TRBV6-3, could not be distinguished by the 87-base-pair reads and were therefore excluded. Most TCR sequences were seen in very few donors, while some public TCRs were found in many individuals. The authors suggested that the approach could potentially be generalized to other disease states and immunological phenotypes. In a later analysis, HLA-associated TCR beta chains were found to be more clonally expanded and to have lower generation probabilities than equally common non-associated chains. A later analysis reported that several top co-occurrence clusters appeared linked to parvovirus B19, influenza, CMV and Epstein-Barr virus. Specific HLA alleles were associated with 15,000 to 20,000 TCR beta sequences at a false discovery rate of 0.05 in a later analysis. A later analysis found that TCR association rates varied across HLA loci, with DRB1 alleles showing the most associated TCRs and HLA-C alleles the fewest. In a later analysis, most CMV-associated TCR beta chains were found to appear HLA-restricted, with HLA associations seemingly driven largely by CMV exposure. The earlier analysis of approximately 540 of the donors excluded 15 to 20 rarely observed V segments, including chromosome 9 orphons, because counts were too low. In a later genetic analysis, fewer N-insertions in productive TCRs were reported among donors in an Asian-associated ancestry cluster than the approximately 710-donor mean. Sequencing depth was assumed to be roughly uniform across donors in the presence/absence analyses, though that assumption may not hold. A further reported finding was that TCR beta sequences accurately predicted the HLA-A and HLA-B alleles for most subjects in the first cohort. The study gave a list of roughly 150 TCR beta chains associated with cytomegalovirus. A cluster of highly shared sequence variants was judged likely to be a technical artifact of the sequencing pipeline. Linkage disequilibrium might explain the correlated functional status among segregating V segments, but an unknown experimental factor could not be excluded.

The germline V gene yields MNHEY for CDR1 and SVGAGI for CDR2. The CDR3 goes from the cysteine to the phenylalanine over 15 residues. The CDR3 DNA has 45 bases and is translated from base 1. V sheds 4 bases and J sheds 5 bases, leaving 15 bases between their ends. The sequence was obtained from a female donor in good health and CMV-seronegative. The chain employs TRBV6-5 and TRBJ1-5, with the D gene uncertain. The sequencing sample was made of PBMCs. The CDR3 reads as follows: CASSWKESPDQPQHF. The DNA sequence follows: TGTGCCAGCAGTTGGAAGGAGTCGCCTGATCAGCCCCAGCATTTT.